This TCR beta chain originates from a study of a mutant IDH1 vaccine in newly diagnosed glioma. Study at large: Previous treatment comprised radiotherapy, temozolomide, or both, mostly both.

Sequencing was performed with immunoSEQ multiplex PCR; in TCRdb, only in-frame clones are kept and a portion is missing. The table includes just under 80,000 clones, 90% to 95% detected once. A note on this clone: The antigen is not known.

The time point: week 5, during vaccination. Every vaccination contained 300 ug of the mutant IDH1 20-mer peptide and was paired with topical imiquimod. New WHO grade 3 or 4 IDH1-mutant, ATRX-lost astrocytomas were present in all donors. This receptor was taken from a woman aged 50 to 60 with glioma. The specimen was PBMCs, collected from a glioma patient whose treatment included an IDH1 peptide vaccine.

CDR3 region: CASGLGGDTGELFF. DNA for the CDR3: TGTGCTAGTGGCCTGGGGGGGGACACCGGGGAGCTGTTTTTT. The rearrangement links TRBV12-5 to TRBJ2-2; TRBD2 aligns across 7 bases. The CDR3 consists of 14 residues. In germline, CDR1 is LGHNT, CDR2 FRNRAP. V dropped 6 bases and J dropped 3; count of bases not matched to a gene: 4.